This TCR beta chain was identified in a study of blood T cells in healthy people across ages. Findings and limits, study-wide: Per million T cells, the diversity of TCR beta decreased roughly linearly as age advanced.

CDR1 and CDR2 (germline): MNHEY, SMNVEV (reference sequence). V was shortened by 9 bases and J by 0 bases, with 15 bases between the two germline ends. This CDR3 comprises 15 residues. The use of a sample-barcoded 5' primer and a J-beta primer mix characterized a second PCR of about 6 to 12 cycles. One entry per CDR3 protein results from TCRdb running MiXCR on the 5' RACE reads. The sample holds approximately 960,000 distinct CDR3 sequences, roughly 29% seen once. With respect to this clonotype: The antigen remains undetermined.

Separately, the same data were catalogued under a study of T cells of mothers and their children. That work states: The study recruited three healthy Caucasian mothers and their six children as donors. With the M1S primer of the second PCR, sample barcodes and 2-4 random nucleotides were added.

Specimen: blood. The chain links TRBV27 to TRBJ2-1, with D possibly being TRBD2 (6 bases). This sequence originates from a middle-aged woman in good health. The CDR3 here is CASQGTSLSYNEQFF. In DNA, the CDR3 is TGTGCCAGTCAAGGCACTAGCCTCTCCTACAATGAGCAGTTCTTC.